This entry describes one T cell receptor beta chain. Method: immunoSEQ multiplex PCR; TCRdb's copy keeps in-frame clones and lacks some. This table has about 340,000 clones, around 79% appearing once. These data originate in a study of shared clonotypes between healthy human individuals. V lost 7 bases and J lost 0, with 14 bases in between. The CDR3 is made up of 15 amino acids. Input material: memory CD4+ T cells sorted from blood. As to subset: CD45RA-negative fraction. The chain has TRBV5-3 and TRBJ2-1; the D gene is possibly TRBD2 (5 bases). TRBV5-3 is an ORF, with its function uncertain. The sequence was collected from a man aged 30 to 39 in good health. The CDR3: CARPFSASSYNEQFF. CDR3 nucleotides: TGTGCCAGACCCTTTAGCGCTAGCTCCTACAATGAGCAGTTCTTC.